This TCR beta chain stems from a study of cytomegalovirus exposure and HLA in healthy donors. This clone was recorded only once. 13 Jbeta primers and 60 Vbeta primers were used for the PCR. The protocol was immunoSEQ multiplex PCR, while the TCRdb copy is restricted to in-frame clones and leaves out a portion. Among roughly 200,000 clones listed, more than 85% were seen once. The sequence was obtained from a woman aged 18-35 years in good health and CMV-seronegative. Sequences were obtained from PBMCs.

In DNA form, the CDR3 reads TGTGCCAGCTCAGGTGTCGACAGAATCTATGGCTACACCTTC. Translation: CASSGVDRIYGYTF. The J gene is TRBJ1-2, the V gene TRBV18; D perhaps matches TRBD1 (5 bases). V gave up 5 bases and J gave up 4 bases, with 14 bases separating them. The CDR3 covers 14 residues. Germline loops: CDR1 KGHSH, CDR2 LQKENI.